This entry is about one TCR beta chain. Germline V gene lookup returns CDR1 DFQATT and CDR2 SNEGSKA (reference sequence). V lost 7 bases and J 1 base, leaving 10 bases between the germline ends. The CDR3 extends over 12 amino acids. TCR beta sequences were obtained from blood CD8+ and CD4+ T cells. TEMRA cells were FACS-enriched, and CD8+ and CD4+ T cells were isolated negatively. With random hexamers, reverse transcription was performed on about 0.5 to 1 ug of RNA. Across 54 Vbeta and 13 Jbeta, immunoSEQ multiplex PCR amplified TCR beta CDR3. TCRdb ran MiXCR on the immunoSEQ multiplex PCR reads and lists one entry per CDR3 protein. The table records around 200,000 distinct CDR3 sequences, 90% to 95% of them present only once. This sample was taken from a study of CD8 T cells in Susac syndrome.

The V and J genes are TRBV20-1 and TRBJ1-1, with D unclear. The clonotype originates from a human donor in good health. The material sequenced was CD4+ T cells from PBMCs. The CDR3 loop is CSGLHGNTEAFF. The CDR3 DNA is TGCAGTGGTTTACATGGGAACACTGAAGCTTTCTTT.